This T cell receptor beta chain was identified in a study of regulatory T cells in long-lasting Graves disease. For this clonotype: Its antigen remains unidentified.

The time point: persistent/refractory GD, antithyroid drugs over 5 years with positive TRAb. TCR sequences were obtained from RNA taken from PBMCs. Clinicians diagnosed Graves' disease using American Thyroid Association guidelines. Study-wide results and caveats: Comparison showed that persistent patients shared more public clonotypes (about 2,600) than new patients (966).

With 6 bases clipped from V and 2 bases from J, the junction kept 4 bases outside the gene matches. From germline, CDR1 is SGHTA and CDR2 FQGNSA. The CDR3 is 15 residues long. TCR beta libraries were built with iRepertoire HTBI primers and Arm-PCR of CDR3 regions. TCRdb recomputed calls from the multiplex PCR reads with MiXCR, one row per CDR3 protein. Found here are 350,000 to 450,000 distinct CDR3 sequences, under 25% of them singletons; the top ten hold around 15%. This rearrangement joins TRBV7-2 to TRBJ2-1, with 10 bases lining up with TRBD1. Sequencing was performed on peripheral blood mononuclear cells (PBMCs), taken when the disease was refractory, from a patient treated with antithyroid drugs. This sequence originates from a female donor with Graves disease. The CDR3 DNA reads TGTGCCAGCAGGAGGGACAGGGGAACCTACAATGAGCAGTTCTTC. This translates into CASRRDRGTYNEQFF. The complete variable domain, with remaining parts taken from reference TRBV7-2 and TRBJ2-1, reads GAGVSQSPSNKVTEKGKDVELRCDPISGHTALYWYRQSLGQGLEFLIYFQGNSAPDKSGLPSDRFSAERTGGSVSTLTIQRTQQEDSAVYLCASRRDRGTYNEQFFGPGTRLTVL.